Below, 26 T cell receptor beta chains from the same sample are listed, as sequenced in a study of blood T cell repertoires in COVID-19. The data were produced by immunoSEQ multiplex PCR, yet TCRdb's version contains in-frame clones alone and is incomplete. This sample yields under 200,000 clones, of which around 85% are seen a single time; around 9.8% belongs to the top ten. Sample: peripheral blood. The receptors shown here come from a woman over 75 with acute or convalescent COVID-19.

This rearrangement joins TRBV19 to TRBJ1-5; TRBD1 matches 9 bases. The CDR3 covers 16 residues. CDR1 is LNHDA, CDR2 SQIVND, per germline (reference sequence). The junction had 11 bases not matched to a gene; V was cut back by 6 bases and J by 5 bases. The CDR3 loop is CASSPVGTGTDQPQHF. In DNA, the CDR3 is TGTGCCAGTAGCCCGGTCGGGACAGGGACCGATCAGCCCCAGCATTTT.

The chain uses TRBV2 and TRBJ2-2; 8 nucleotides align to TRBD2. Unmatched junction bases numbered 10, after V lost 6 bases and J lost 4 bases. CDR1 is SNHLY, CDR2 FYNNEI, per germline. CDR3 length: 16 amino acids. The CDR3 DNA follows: TGTGCCAGCAGGGTCCAGGCGGGGGGCCTCACCGGGGAGCTGTTTTTT. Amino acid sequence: CASRVQAGGLTGELFF.

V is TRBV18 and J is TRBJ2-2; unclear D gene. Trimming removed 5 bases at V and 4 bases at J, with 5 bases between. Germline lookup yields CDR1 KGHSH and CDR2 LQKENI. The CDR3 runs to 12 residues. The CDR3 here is CASSSLTGELFF. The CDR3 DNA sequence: TGTGCCAGCTCATCCCTCACCGGGGAGCTGTTTTTT. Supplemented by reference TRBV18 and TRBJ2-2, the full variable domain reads NAGVMQNPRHLVRRRGQEARLRCSPMKGHSHVYWYRQLPEEGLKFMVYLQKENIIDESGMPKERFSAEFPKEGPSILRIQQVVRGDSAAYFCASSSLTGELFFGEGSRLTVL.

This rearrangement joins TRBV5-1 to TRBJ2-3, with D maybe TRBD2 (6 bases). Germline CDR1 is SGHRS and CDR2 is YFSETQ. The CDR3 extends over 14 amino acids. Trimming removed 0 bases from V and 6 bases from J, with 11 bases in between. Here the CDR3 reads CASSLGLALDTQYF. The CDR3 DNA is TGCGCCAGCAGCTTGGGGCTAGCGCTCGATACGCAGTATTTT.

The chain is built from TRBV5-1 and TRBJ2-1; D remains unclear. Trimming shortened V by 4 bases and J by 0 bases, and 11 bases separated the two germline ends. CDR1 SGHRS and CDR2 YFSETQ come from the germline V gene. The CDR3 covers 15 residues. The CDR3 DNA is TGCGCCAGCAGCACACAGCCAGGCTCCTACAATGAGCAGTTCTTC. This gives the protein CASSTQPGSYNEQFF.

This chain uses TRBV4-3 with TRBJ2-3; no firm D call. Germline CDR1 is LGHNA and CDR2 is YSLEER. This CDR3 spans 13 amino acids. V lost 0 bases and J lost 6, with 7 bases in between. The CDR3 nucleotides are TGCGCCAGCAGCCAAGACAAGAGGGATACGCAGTATTTT. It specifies CASSQDKRDTQYF.

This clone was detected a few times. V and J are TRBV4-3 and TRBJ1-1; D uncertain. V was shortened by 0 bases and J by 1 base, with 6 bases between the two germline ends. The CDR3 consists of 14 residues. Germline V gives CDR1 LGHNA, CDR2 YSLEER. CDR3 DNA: TGCGCCAGCAGCCAAGATCCGCGGAACACTGAAGCTTTCTTT. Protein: CASSQDPRNTEAFF.

CDR3: CASSKTVLDGYTF. CDR3 nucleotide sequence: TGCGCCAGCAGTAAGACAGTATTGGATGGCTACACCTTC. The chain joins TRBV10-1 to TRBJ1-2, with D possibly TRBD1 on 5 matching bases. V lost 5 bases to trimming and J lost 6 bases, with 13 bases between them. The germline gives CDR1 WNHNN, CDR2 SYGVQD (reference sequence). The CDR3 runs 13 residues.

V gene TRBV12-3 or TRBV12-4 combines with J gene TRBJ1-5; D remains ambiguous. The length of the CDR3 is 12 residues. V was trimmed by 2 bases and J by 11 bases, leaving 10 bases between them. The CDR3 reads CASSLSRGSQHF. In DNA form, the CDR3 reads TGTGCCAGCAGTTTAAGTCGCGGGTCCCAGCATTTT.

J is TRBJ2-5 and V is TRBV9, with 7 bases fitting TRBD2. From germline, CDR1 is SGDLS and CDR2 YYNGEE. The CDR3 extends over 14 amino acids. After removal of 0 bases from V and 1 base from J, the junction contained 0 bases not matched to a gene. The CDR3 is CASSVASGQETQYF. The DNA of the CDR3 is TGTGCCAGCAGCGTAGCTAGCGGCCAAGAGACCCAGTACTTC.

As DNA, the CDR3 is TGTGCCAGTAGCAGGACGGGGAGGGGTGAAGGCTACACCTTC. Translated, it gives CASSRTGRGEGYTF. The chain couples TRBV19 to TRBJ1-2, with D perhaps matching TRBD1 (5 bases). This CDR3 has 14 amino acids. The V and J ends lost 6 bases and 8 bases respectively, with 19 bases between them. The V gene's germline CDR1 is LNHDA and CDR2 SQIVND (reference sequence).

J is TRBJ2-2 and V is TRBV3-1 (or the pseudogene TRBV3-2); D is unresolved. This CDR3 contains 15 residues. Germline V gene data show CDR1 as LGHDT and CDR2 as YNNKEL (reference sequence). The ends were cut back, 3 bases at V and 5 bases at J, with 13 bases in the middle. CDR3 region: CASSQRSDGTGELFF. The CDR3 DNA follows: TGTGCCAGCAGCCAGAGAAGTGACGGGACCGGGGAGCTGTTTTTT.

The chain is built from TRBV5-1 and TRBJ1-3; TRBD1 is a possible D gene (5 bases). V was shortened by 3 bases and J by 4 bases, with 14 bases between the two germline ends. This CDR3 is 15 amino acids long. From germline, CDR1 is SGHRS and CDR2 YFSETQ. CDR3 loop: CASSSPRGEGNTIYF. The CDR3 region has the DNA TGCGCCAGCAGCTCCCCTCGGGGGGAAGGAAACACCATATATTTT.

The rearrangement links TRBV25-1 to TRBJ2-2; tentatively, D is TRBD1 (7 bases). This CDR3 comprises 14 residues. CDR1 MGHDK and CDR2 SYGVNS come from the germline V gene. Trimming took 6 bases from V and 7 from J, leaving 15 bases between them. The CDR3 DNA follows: TGTGCCAGCAGAGAAGCAGGGGGAGGCGGGGAGCTGTTTTTT. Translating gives CASREAGGGGELFF.

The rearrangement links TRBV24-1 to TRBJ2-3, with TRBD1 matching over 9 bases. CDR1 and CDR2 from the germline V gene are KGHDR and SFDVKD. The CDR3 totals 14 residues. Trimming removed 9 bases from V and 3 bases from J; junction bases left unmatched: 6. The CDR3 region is CATARQGGTDTQYF. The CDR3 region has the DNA TGTGCCACCGCAAGACAGGGGGGTACAGATACGCAGTATTTT.

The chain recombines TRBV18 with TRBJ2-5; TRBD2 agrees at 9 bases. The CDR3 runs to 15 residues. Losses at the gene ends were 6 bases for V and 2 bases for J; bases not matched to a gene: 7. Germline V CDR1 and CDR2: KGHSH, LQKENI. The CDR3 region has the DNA TGTGCCAGCTCCCTCCTCGCGGGAGGGCAAGAGACCCAGTACTTC. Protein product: CASSLLAGGQETQYF.

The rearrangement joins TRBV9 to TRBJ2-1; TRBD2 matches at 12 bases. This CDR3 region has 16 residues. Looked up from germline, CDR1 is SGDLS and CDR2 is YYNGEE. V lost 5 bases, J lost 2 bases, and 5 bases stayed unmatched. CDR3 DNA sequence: TGTGCCAGCAGTTACGGACTAGCGGGGCCCTACAATGAGCAGTTCTTC. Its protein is CASSYGLAGPYNEQFF.

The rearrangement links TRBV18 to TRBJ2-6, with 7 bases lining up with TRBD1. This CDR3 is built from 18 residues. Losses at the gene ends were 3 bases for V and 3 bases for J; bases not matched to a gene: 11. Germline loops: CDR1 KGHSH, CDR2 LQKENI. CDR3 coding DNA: TGTGCCAGCTCACCGCGTTCAGGGACAGTGATTGGGGCCAACGTCCTGACTTTC. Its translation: CASSPRSGTVIGANVLTF.

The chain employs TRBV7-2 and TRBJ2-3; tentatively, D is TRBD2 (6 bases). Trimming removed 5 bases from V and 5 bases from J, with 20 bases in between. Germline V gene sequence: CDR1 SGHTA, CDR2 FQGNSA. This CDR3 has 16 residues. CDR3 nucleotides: TGTGCCAGCAGCCCAGGGTTAGTCGGGGGAGTAGATACGCAGTATTTT. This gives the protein CASSPGLVGGVDTQYF.

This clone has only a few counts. The CDR3 is CAWSVGGWHEQYF. For the CDR3, the DNA is TGTGCCTGGAGTGTTGGGGGGTGGCACGAGCAGTACTTC. The V and J genes are TRBV30 and TRBJ2-7, with TRBD2 as a possible D gene (6 bases). Looked up from germline, CDR1 is GTSNPN and CDR2 is SVGIG (reference sequence). The germline V and J ends were trimmed by 0 bases and 5 bases, with 11 bases remaining between them. The CDR3 is 13 residues long.

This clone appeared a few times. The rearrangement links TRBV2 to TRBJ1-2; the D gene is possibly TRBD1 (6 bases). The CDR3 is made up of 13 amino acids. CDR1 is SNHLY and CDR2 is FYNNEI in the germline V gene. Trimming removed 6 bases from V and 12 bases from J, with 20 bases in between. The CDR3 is CASRATGTSADTF. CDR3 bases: TGTGCCAGCAGGGCTACCGGGACATCGGCCGACACCTTC.

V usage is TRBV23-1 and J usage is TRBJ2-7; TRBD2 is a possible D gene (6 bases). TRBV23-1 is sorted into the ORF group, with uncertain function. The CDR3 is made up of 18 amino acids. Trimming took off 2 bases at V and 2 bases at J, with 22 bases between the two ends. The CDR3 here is CASSQPREGPGLPYEQYF. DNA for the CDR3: TGCGCCAGCAGTCAACCCCGAGAAGGACCGGGACTTCCCTACGAGCAGTACTTC.

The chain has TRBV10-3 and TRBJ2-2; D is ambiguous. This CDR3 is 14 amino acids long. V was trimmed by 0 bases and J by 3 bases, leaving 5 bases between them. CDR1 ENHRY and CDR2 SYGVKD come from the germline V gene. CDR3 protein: CAISESQYTGELFF. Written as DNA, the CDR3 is TGTGCCATCAGTGAGTCACAATACACCGGGGAGCTGTTTTTT.

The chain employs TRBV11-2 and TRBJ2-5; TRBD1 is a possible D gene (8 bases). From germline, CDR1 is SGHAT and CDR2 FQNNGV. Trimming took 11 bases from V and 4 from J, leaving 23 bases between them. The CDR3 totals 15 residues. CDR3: CASGGQGALGETQYF. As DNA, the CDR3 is TGTGCCTCCGGGGGGCAGGGGGCGCTAGGAGAGACCCAGTACTTC.

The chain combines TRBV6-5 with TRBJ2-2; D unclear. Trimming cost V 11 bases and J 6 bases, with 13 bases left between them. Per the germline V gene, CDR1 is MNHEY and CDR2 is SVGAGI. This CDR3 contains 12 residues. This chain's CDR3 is CACARGPGELFF. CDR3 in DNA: TGTGCCTGCGCAAGAGGTCCCGGGGAGCTGTTTTTT.

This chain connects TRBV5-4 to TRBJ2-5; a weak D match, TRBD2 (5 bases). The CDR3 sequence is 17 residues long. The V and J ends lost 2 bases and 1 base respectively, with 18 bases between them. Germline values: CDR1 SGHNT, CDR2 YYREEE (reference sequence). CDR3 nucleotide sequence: TGTGCCAGCAGCTTTAACCGGGAACCCTGGTCCCAAGAGACCCAGTACTTC. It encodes CASSFNREPWSQETQYF.